This TCR beta chain originates from a study of patients and donors after allogeneic stem cell transplantation (dated by TCRdb to 2018 to 2020). The sample holds a few counts of this clonotype. What antigen it recognizes has not been identified. No base-level quality is on record; no much larger clone is a single base apart. V gives up 5 bases and J gives up 2 bases, and the segment between their germline ends measures 15 bases. From its cysteine to its phenylalanine, the CDR3 spans 16 amino acids. Only CDR3 DNA is held: 48 bases, read in frame from base 1. CDR1 and CDR2, per the germline V gene (reference sequence), are SEHNR and FQNEAQ. Libraries were built with RT-PCR. Instrument on record: NextSeq 550. The raw public data were reprocessed by TCRdb itself: fastp quality trimming at Q25, MiXCR clonotype calling, in-frame beta chains only. Rows with one shared CDR3 protein collapse into an entry with the most common genes and DNA. The sample contains about 410,000 distinct CDR3 sequences, 16% of them found a single time. The ten biggest clones cover 6.5% to 7.5% of the sample.

The source of this sequence is a human donor who was either an allogeneic HSCT recipient or a stem cell or donor lymphocyte infusion donor (not recorded which). It is not recorded whose cells these are; they may come from a transplant donor. Here the chain combines TRBV7-9 and TRBJ1-4; the D gene is possibly TRBD1, with 5 bases matching. Specimen: blood, either unsorted or a sorted T cell fraction (not recorded which). The DNA sequence reads TGTGCCAGCAGCGTCGACGGGGGAAAGACTAATGAAAAACTGTTTTTT. Its coded protein is CASSVDGGKTNEKLFF.